This TCR beta chain was obtained from a study of T-cell memory formation after mild COVID-19. General study findings and limits: For contracting clones, CD4+ ones sat mainly in CM and EM, CD8+ in EMRA.

One entry per CDR3 protein, called by TCRdb with MiXCR from the 5' RACE reads. This sample carries roughly 260,000 distinct CDR3 sequences, less than 20% of them seen once, and the ten largest clones take around 3.7%. The germline CDR1 and CDR2 sequences are LNHDA and SQIVND (reference sequence). The CDR3 length is 14 residues. The V segment lost 5 bases and the J segment 5 bases; nucleotides outside the gene matches: 6. This clonotype was recorded a few times. Its antigen is unidentified. The TCR sequence derives from a man younger than 30 who had mild COVID-19 (a few samples of this study predate the infection). Cell type and time point are not known. The specimen was PBMCs or a T cell subset sorted from them (not recorded which). This chain uses TRBV19 with TRBJ1-1, with 9 nucleotides matching TRBD1. CDR3 in DNA: TGTGCCAGTAGTCGCACAGGGGGCGCGACTGAAGCTTTCTTT. Its protein product is CASSRTGGATEAFF.